The rows below give T cell receptor beta chains drawn from one sample of a study of CD8+CD57+ T cells in acquired aplastic anemia. TCRdb independently ran MiXCR on the reads; one entry per CDR3 protein. This table holds approximately 470,000 distinct CDR3 sequences, roughly 34% found once. The sample comprised sorted CD4+, CD8+, or CD8+CD57+ T cells (not recorded which) from PBMCs. Receptors were obtained from a human donor with aplastic anemia. CDR3s include the opening cysteine and the closing phenylalanine or tryptophan. D genes are given only for firm matches. Expanded clones are given a class, and other clones once, few, many or no size at all.

TRBV3-1,many,TRBJ1-6,-,13,CASSPGPKPPFHF,TGTGCCAGCAGCCCAGGACCCAAACCCCCATTCCACTTT
TRBV15,-,TRBJ2-2,TRBD2,19,CATSRGETSGPTITGELFF,TGTGCCACCAGCAGAGGGGAGACTAGCGGGCCCACGATCACCGGGGAGCTGTTTTTT
TRBV10-3,-,TRBJ1-5,-,15,CAISDWGGSNQPQHF,TGTGCCATCAGTGATTGGGGGGGGAGCAATCAGCCCCAGCATTTT
TRBV7-6,-,TRBJ2-2,-,16,CASTPLGLEDTGELFF,TGTGCCAGCACCCCTTTAGGACTGGAGGACACCGGGGAGCTGTTTTTT
TRBV10-3,many,TRBJ1-3,-,12,CATGTRQNTIYF,TGTGCCACCGGGACACGTCAGAACACCATATATTTT
TRBV9,many,TRBJ1-3,-,15,CASSVAGDSGNTIYF,TGTGCCAGCAGCGTAGCTGGGGACTCTGGAAACACCATATATTTT
TRBV9,few,TRBJ2-2,-,18,CASSATGKGEEYTGELFF,TGTGCCAGCAGCGCGACAGGAAAAGGAGAGGAGTACACCGGGGAGCTGTTTTTT
TRBV15,-,TRBJ1-2,-,15,CATSRIDGMGYGYTF,TGTGCCACCAGCAGGATTGACGGTATGGGCTATGGCTACACCTTC
TRBV19,few,TRBJ2-4,-,12,CASSITPDIQYF,TGTGCCAGTAGTATAACCCCGGACATTCAGTACTTC
TRBV29-1,many,TRBJ1-1,-,13,CSAGHPRHTEAFF,TGCAGCGCGGGACACCCGCGACACACTGAAGCTTTCTTT
TRBV9,many,TRBJ1-6,TRBD1,15,CASSVDGTGNSPLHF,TGTGCCAGCAGCGTAGATGGGACAGGGAATTCACCCCTCCACTTT
TRBV6-1,many,TRBJ2-5,TRBD1,13,CASSTQGFVTQYF,TGTGCCAGCAGCACACAGGGGTTCGTGACCCAGTACTTC
TRBV15,-,TRBJ1-6,-,14,CATSSRKGNSPLHF,TGTGCCACCAGCAGTCGGAAGGGAAATTCACCCCTCCACTTT
TRBV19,-,TRBJ2-2,-,16,CASSMDGGRGTRELFF,TGTGCCAGTAGTATGGATGGGGGTCGAGGGACCAGGGAGCTGTTTTTT
TRBV19,many,TRBJ1-5,-,13,CASSQYSNQPQHF,TGTGCCAGTAGTCAGTATAGCAATCAGCCCCAGCATTTT
TRBV7-3,many,TRBJ1-2,-,14,CASSPSTGWSGYTF,TGTGCCAGCAGCCCAAGCACGGGGTGGAGTGGCTACACCTTC